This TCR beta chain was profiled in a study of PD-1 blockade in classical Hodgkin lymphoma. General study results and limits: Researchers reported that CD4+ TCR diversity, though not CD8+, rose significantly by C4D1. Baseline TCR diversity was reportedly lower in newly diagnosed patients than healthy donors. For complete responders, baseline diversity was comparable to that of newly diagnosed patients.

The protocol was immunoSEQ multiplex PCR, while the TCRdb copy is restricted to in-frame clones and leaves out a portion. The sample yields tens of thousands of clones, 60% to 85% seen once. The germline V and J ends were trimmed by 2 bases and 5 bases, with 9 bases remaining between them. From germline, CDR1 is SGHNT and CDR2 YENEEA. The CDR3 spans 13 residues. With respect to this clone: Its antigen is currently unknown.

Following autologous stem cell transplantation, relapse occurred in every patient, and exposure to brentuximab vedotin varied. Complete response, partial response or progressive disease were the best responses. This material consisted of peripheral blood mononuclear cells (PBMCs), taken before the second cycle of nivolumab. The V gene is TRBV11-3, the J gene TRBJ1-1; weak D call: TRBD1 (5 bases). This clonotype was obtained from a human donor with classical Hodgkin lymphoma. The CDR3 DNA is TGTGCCAGCAGCTTATCGGGGGGGACTGAAGCTTTCTTT. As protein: CASSLSGGTEAFF.